The T cell receptor beta chain under discussion was sequenced for a study of neurological immune-mediated disorders. MiXCR, applied by TCRdb to the 5' RACE reads, yields one record per CDR3 protein. Here the sample spans 25,000 to 35,000 distinct CDR3 sequences, about 1.6% being singletons. The sample holds many counts of this clonotype. This CDR3 is built from 15 residues. Germline CDR1 SGHRS, CDR2 YFSETQ. V lost 4 bases to trimming and J lost 7 bases, with 18 bases between them. The sequenced material came from PBMCs. This TCR derives from a woman aged 25 to 45 with multiple sclerosis. The genes are TRBV5-1 and TRBJ2-1, with D possibly called TRBD1 or TRBD2 (5 bases each). For the CDR3, the DNA is TGCGCCAGCAGCGTTGGAGGCGGCAGGGTAAATGAGCAGTTCTTC. Translating gives CASSVGGGRVNEQFF.